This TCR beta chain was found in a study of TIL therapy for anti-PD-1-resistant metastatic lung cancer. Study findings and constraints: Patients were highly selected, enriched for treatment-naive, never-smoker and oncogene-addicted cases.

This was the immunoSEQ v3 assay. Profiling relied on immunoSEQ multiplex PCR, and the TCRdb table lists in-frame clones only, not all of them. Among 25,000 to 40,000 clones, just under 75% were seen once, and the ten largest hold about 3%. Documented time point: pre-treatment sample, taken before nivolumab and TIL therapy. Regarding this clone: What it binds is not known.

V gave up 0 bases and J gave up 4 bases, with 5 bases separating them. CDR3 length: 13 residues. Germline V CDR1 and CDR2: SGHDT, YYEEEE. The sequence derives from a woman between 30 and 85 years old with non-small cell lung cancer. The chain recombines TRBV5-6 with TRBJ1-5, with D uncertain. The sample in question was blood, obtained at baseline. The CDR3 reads CASSLVGNQPQHF. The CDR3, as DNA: TGTGCCAGCAGCTTGGTTGGGAATCAGCCCCAGCATTTT. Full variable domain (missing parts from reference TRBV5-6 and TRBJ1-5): DAGVTQSPTHLIKTRGQQVTLRCSPKSGHDTVSWYQQALGQGPQFIFQYYEEEERQRGNFPDRFSGHQFPNYSSELNVNALLLGDSALYLCASSLVGNQPQHFGDGTRLSIL.